The clone carrying this T cell receptor beta chain was observed a handful of times. Its antigen is still unknown. The sample originates from a study of human T cells and chemical hapten exposure. Study outcomes and limitations: More PT1 expanded TCRs went with higher patch test scores.

The CDR3 is 14 residues long. V lost 8 bases and J lost 4, with 17 bases in between. Looked up from germline, CDR1 is MDHEN and CDR2 is SYDVKM. Attachment of unique molecular identifiers to individual cDNA molecules was performed in the library. TCRdb redid the calling of the RACE reads with MiXCR, one entry per CDR3 protein. The sample yields some 36,000 distinct CDR3 sequences, under 13% seen once. The time point is: pre-sensitization, week 0. Treatment described: therapeutic diphenylcyclopropenone sensitization with weekly scalp DPC. The total RNA was obtained from whole blood that was not fractionated.

V gene TRBV28 combines with J gene TRBJ1-2, with a tentative D call TRBD1 (5 bases). Sequenced here: whole blood, sampled in connection with sensitization to the hapten diphenylcyclopropenone (DPC). The sequence came from a man aged 50 to 60 with alopecia areata. Some clones in this sample may be carry-over from other donors' samples. CDR3 sequence reads: CASGRSDSIYGYTF. Here the CDR3 DNA reads TGTGCCAGCGGAAGATCAGACAGCATCTATGGCTACACCTTC.